This entry is about one T cell receptor (beta chain). This sample is drawn from a study of OX40 agonist ivuxolimab in advanced cancers. Study background: At under 85% male, the cohort had a mean age of approximately 60 years, ranging from about 23 to 79. Two cutaneous melanoma patients and one hepatocellular carcinoma patient, three in all, had partial responses.

Per germline, CDR1 SGHRS and CDR2 YFSETQ. V was clipped by 1 base and J by 4 bases; unmatched bases: 6. This CDR3 spans 15 amino acids. The assay was immunoSEQ multiplex PCR, and TCRdb's table has in-frame clones only and misses some. The sample records around 150,000 clones, around 94% being singletons. Specimen: CD4+ or CD8+ T cells sorted from blood, collected in a trial of the OX40 agonist ivuxolimab. The origin of this receptor is an adult with an advanced solid tumor such as melanoma, head and neck, liver or kidney cancer. The V call is TRBV5-1, the J call TRBJ2-3; 7 bases are shared with TRBD2. The CDR3 DNA sequence: TGCGCCAGCAGCTTGTTCGCGGGGGATGCAGATACGCAGTATTTT. It codes for CASSLFAGDADTQYF.